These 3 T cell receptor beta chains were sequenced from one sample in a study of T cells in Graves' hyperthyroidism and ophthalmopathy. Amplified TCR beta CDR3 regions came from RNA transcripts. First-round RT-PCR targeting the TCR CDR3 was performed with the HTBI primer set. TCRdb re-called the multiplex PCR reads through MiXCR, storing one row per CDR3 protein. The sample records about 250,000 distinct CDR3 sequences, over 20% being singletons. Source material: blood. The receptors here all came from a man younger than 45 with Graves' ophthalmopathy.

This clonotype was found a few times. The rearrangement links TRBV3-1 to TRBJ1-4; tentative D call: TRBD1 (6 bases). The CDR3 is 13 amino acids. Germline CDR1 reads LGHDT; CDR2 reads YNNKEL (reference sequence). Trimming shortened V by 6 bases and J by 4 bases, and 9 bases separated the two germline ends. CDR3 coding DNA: TGTGCCAGCAGAGGACAGCTTAATGAAAAACTGTTTTTT. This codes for CASRGQLNEKLFF.

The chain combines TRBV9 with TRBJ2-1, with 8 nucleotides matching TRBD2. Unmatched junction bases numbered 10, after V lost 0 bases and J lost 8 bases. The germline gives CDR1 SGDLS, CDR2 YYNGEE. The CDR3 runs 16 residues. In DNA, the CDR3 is TGTGCCAGCAGCGTAGCCCCCCCAGCGGGAGACGATGAGCAGTTCTTC. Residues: CASSVAPPAGDDEQFF.

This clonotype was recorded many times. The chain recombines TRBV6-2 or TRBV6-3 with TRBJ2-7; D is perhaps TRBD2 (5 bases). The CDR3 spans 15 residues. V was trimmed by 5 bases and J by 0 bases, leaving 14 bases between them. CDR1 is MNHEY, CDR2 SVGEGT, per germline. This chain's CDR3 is CASSGLWTFSYEQYF. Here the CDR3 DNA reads TGTGCCAGCAGTGGACTCTGGACCTTCTCCTACGAGCAGTACTTC.